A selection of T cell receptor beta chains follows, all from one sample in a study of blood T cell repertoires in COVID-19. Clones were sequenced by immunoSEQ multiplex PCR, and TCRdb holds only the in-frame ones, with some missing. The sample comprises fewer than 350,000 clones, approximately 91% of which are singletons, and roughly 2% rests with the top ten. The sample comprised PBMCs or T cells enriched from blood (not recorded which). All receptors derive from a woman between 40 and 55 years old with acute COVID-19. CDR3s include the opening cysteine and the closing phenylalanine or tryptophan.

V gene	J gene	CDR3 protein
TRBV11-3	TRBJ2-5	CASSRPLVVGQETQYF
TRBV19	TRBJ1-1	CASTDRVPEAFF
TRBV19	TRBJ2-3	CASSNRGADTQYF
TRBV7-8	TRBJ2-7	CASSLRLAGTSYEQYF
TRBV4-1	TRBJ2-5	CASSQVASGGPQETQYF
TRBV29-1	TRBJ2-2	CSVHSGANTGELFF
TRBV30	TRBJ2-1	CAWSAGTSGANEQFF
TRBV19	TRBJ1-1	CASTPEGGVNTEAFF
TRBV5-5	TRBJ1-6	CASSFHPRDSLNSPLHF
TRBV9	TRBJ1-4	CASSGGPGNEKLFF
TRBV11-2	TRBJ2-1	CASSLSGANSYNEQFF
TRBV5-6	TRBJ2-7	CASSSRDRGPDEQYF
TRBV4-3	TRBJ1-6	CASSQTGAPLHF
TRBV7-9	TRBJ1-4	CASSSDRGLGEKLFF
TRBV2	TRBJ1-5	CASRRQVNQPQHF
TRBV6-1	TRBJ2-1	CASSEEVRTRQFF
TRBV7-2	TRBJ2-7	CASSLGGQIEQYF
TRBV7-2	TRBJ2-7	CASSPSSGQTYEQYF
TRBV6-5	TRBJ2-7	CASSRTYAYEQYF
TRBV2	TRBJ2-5	CARSDSMTQETQYF
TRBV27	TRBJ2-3	CASSGGGRGITDTQYF
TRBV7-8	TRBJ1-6	CASSFLGVDSPLHF
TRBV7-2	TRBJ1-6	CASSSGTGGNNSPLHF
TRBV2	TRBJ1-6	CASSEALRNSPLHF
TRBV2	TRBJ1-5	CASSETAKAAQPQHF
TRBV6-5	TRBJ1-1	CASTGALNTEAFF
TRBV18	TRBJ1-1	CASSPLSGAPPNTEAFF
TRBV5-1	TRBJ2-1	CASSPAGSYNEQFF
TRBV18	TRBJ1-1	CASSPPGQGTTEAFF
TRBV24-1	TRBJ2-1	CATSVPGVGNEQFF
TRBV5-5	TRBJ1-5	CASSHTGQGSSQPQHF
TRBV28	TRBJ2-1	CASRTVALLYNEQFF
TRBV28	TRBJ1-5	CASSFGDRVRQPQHF
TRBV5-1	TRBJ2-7	CASSLAEGVGEQYF
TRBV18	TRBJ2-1	CASSPLAGVYNEQFF
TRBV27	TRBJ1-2	CASSLRPQGAGGYTF
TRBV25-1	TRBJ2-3	CASSGQITDTQYF
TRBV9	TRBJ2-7	CASSVLGDLTYEQYF
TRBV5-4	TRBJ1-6	CASSRTDYNSPLHF
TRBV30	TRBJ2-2	CAWIGSRSTGELFF
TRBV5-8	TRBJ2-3	CASSLAGGGGTDTQYF
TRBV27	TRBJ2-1	CASSLDGTAYNEQFF
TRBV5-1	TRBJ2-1	CASRLRDSSYNEQFF
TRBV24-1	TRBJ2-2	CATSSSYLTGELFF
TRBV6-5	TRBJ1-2	CASSNGQVRNYGYTF
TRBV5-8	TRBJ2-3	CASSHRDTQYF
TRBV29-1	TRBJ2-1	CSVETSGYNEQFF
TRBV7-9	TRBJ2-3	CASRPGAGTDTQYF